A selection of T cell receptor beta chains follows, all from one sample in a study of blood T cell repertoires in COVID-19. Method: immunoSEQ multiplex PCR; TCRdb's copy keeps in-frame clones and lacks some. This table has roughly 250,000 clones, around 83% appearing once. Sequencing input: peripheral blood. These receptors came from a woman in her 40s who had recovered from COVID-19. The CDR3 runs from the conserved cysteine through the conserved F or W. Clone size is stated in some rows and not others, as once, few, many or a class when expanded.

cdr3_aa: CASSLDGGAAARELFF
clone_size: few
j_call: TRBJ2-2
v_call: TRBV7-3

cdr3_aa: CASSIGQGGSGANVLTF
clone_size: .
j_call: TRBJ2-6
v_call: TRBV19

cdr3_aa: CASSYTQRETQYF
clone_size: once
j_call: TRBJ2-5
v_call: TRBV11-2

cdr3_aa: CATSDLHSNQPQHF
clone_size: .
j_call: TRBJ1-5
v_call: TRBV24-1

cdr3_aa: CASSRDTEAFF
clone_size: .
j_call: TRBJ1-1
v_call: TRBV6-5

cdr3_aa: CASSLDRMNTEAFF
clone_size: .
j_call: TRBJ1-1
v_call: TRBV5-4

cdr3_aa: CAWSPGRTGVDTIYF
clone_size: .
j_call: TRBJ1-3
v_call: TRBV30

cdr3_aa: CASSLGVSQDTEAFF
clone_size: .
j_call: TRBJ1-1
v_call: TRBV3-1/TRBV3-2

cdr3_aa: CASTSGITYEQYF
clone_size: few
j_call: TRBJ2-7
v_call: TRBV2

cdr3_aa: CASSVEGTGGFGSPLHF
clone_size: few
j_call: TRBJ1-6
v_call: TRBV2

cdr3_aa: CASSGGDSSYSNQPQHF
clone_size: .
j_call: TRBJ1-5
v_call: TRBV2

cdr3_aa: CASSTGTGYTGELFF
clone_size: .
j_call: TRBJ2-2
v_call: TRBV7-9

cdr3_aa: CASSQGTGYNYGYTF
clone_size: once
j_call: TRBJ1-2
v_call: TRBV14

cdr3_aa: CASSLGGSANTGELFF
clone_size: .
j_call: TRBJ2-2
v_call: TRBV7-9

cdr3_aa: CAWTGAGDEQYF
clone_size: .
j_call: TRBJ2-7
v_call: TRBV30

cdr3_aa: CASSPPFGGDRQETQYF
clone_size: .
j_call: TRBJ2-5
v_call: TRBV18

cdr3_aa: CASETGLPYEQYF
clone_size: once
j_call: TRBJ2-7
v_call: TRBV28

cdr3_aa: CASSLGDRVLNEQYF
clone_size: .
j_call: TRBJ2-7
v_call: TRBV5-1

cdr3_aa: CAIRTPNTEAFF
clone_size: once
j_call: TRBJ1-1
v_call: TRBV10-3

cdr3_aa: CASTSYGLISYEQYF
clone_size: .
j_call: TRBJ2-7
v_call: TRBV28

cdr3_aa: CASSRRGLVQETQYF
clone_size: .
j_call: TRBJ2-5
v_call: TRBV11-3

cdr3_aa: CATSDPGGAPGYTF
clone_size: once
j_call: TRBJ1-2
v_call: TRBV24-1

cdr3_aa: CATSIRWGRTASGNTIYF
clone_size: .
j_call: TRBJ1-3
v_call: TRBV19

cdr3_aa: CASSSRTKIGYGYTF
clone_size: .
j_call: TRBJ1-2
v_call: TRBV3-1/TRBV3-2

cdr3_aa: CASSLGLRGTGELFF
clone_size: .
j_call: TRBJ2-2
v_call: TRBV7-6

cdr3_aa: CASSYLGAYEQYF
clone_size: .
j_call: TRBJ2-7
v_call: TRBV6-5

cdr3_aa: CASSPGQLPTEAFF
clone_size: once
j_call: TRBJ1-1
v_call: TRBV18

cdr3_aa: CASSQRPYGYTF
clone_size: .
j_call: TRBJ1-2
v_call: TRBV7-9

cdr3_aa: CSALGRRELFF
clone_size: .
j_call: TRBJ2-2
v_call: TRBV29-1

cdr3_aa: CASSLWRGDTGELFF
clone_size: .
j_call: TRBJ2-2
v_call: TRBV11-2

cdr3_aa: CASSSGLAGETQYF
clone_size: .
j_call: TRBJ2-5
v_call: TRBV7-3

cdr3_aa: CASSPTANTEAFF
clone_size: .
j_call: TRBJ1-1
v_call: TRBV11-3

cdr3_aa: CATSGLRAGLVLQYF
clone_size: .
j_call: TRBJ2-7
v_call: TRBV15

cdr3_aa: CASSPLGGVSYGYTF
clone_size: .
j_call: TRBJ1-2
v_call: TRBV5-5

cdr3_aa: CASSGGGVGEKLFF
clone_size: .
j_call: TRBJ1-4
v_call: TRBV5-6

cdr3_aa: CSASPAGRFTEAFF
clone_size: .
j_call: TRBJ1-1
v_call: TRBV20-1

cdr3_aa: CASSEVGGHQPQHF
clone_size: .
j_call: TRBJ1-5
v_call: TRBV2

cdr3_aa: CASRASGELFF
clone_size: .
j_call: TRBJ2-2
v_call: TRBV12-3/TRBV12-4

cdr3_aa: CATSDFDRGYGYTF
clone_size: .
j_call: TRBJ1-2
v_call: TRBV24-1

cdr3_aa: CASRAKQGTTEAFF
clone_size: .
j_call: TRBJ1-1
v_call: TRBV6-5

cdr3_aa: CASRTLLAGVQTQYF
clone_size: .
j_call: TRBJ2-5
v_call: TRBV6-6

cdr3_aa: CASSSQGGRTEAFF
clone_size: few
j_call: TRBJ1-1
v_call: TRBV7-8

cdr3_aa: CASRGEGGNSPLHF
clone_size: once
j_call: TRBJ1-6
v_call: TRBV2

cdr3_aa: CASSEGLDNQPQHF
clone_size: .
j_call: TRBJ1-5
v_call: TRBV5-1

cdr3_aa: CASSFRGGYTF
clone_size: few
j_call: TRBJ1-2
v_call: TRBV11-2

cdr3_aa: CASSLSSYEQYF
clone_size: .
j_call: TRBJ2-7
v_call: TRBV28

cdr3_aa: CASSLSGVDAFF
clone_size: .
j_call: TRBJ1-1
v_call: TRBV11-2

cdr3_aa: CASSPAAQGAGGYTF
clone_size: .
j_call: TRBJ1-2
v_call: TRBV28

cdr3_aa: CASSREPDVQKLFF
clone_size: .
j_call: TRBJ1-4
v_call: TRBV6-5

cdr3_aa: CAWSLDRGNQPQHF
clone_size: .
j_call: TRBJ1-5
v_call: TRBV30

cdr3_aa: CASSQDRSGLYGYTF
clone_size: .
j_call: TRBJ1-2
v_call: TRBV4-2

cdr3_aa: CASSTYSGALYEQYF
clone_size: .
j_call: TRBJ2-7
v_call: TRBV28

cdr3_aa: CASSSFQGPTYEQYF
clone_size: .
j_call: TRBJ2-7
v_call: TRBV7-9

cdr3_aa: CASSTRTAGDTQYF
clone_size: .
j_call: TRBJ2-3
v_call: TRBV5-4

cdr3_aa: CASSDTADFNQPQHF
clone_size: once
j_call: TRBJ1-5
v_call: TRBV2